This TCR beta chain was sequenced during a study of T cells in Graves' hyperthyroidism and ophthalmopathy. Study as a whole: The initial diagnosis was the point when peripheral blood was collected, ahead of any treatment.

At least ten counts were recorded for this clonotype. Its antigen is not identified. TCR beta CDR3 regions were amplified from RNA. RT-PCR in the first round (using the HTBI primer set) targeted the TCR CDR3. From the multiplex PCR reads, TCRdb called clonotypes with MiXCR, one entry per CDR3 protein. Altogether more than 300,000 distinct CDR3 sequences are present, approximately 17% being singletons, with the ten largest covering over 35%. Study-level findings and limits: For ophthalmopathy, model prediction preceded onset by a median approximately 6 months. Most clonotypes that expanded in the thyroid above 0.001 also showed up in blood.

Material for sequencing was blood. This sequence originates from a man aged 18-30 years with Graves' ophthalmopathy.

Here the CDR3 DNA reads TGTGCCAGCAGCTTAAGTAGGTACAATGAGCAGTTCTTC. It yields the protein CASSLSRYNEQFF. This sequence joins TRBV7-8 and TRBJ2-1; the D is unclear. The CDR3 runs to 13 residues. The germline V gene encodes CDR1 SGHVS and CDR2 FQNEAQ. Trimming removed 2 bases from V and 4 bases from J, with 6 bases in between.